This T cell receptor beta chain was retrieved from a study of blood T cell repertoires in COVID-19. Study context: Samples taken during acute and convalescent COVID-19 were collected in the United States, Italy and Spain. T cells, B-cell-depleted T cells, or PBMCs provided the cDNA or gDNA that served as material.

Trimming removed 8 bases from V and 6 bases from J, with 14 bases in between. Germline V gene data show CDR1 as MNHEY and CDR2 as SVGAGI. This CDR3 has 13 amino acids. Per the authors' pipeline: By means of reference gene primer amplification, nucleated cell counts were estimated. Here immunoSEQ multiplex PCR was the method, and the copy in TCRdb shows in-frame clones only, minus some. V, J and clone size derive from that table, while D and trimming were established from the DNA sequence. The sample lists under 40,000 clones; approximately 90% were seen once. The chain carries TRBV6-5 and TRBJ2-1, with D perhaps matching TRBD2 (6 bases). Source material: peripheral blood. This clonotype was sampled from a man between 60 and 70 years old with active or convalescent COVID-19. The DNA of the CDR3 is TGTGCCAGCCATTCGGGAGACTCCAATGAGCAGTTCTTC. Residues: CASHSGDSNEQFF.